The 17 T cell receptor beta chains below all came from one sample that was sequenced in a study of CD8 T cells in ankylosing spondylitis. TCRdb fed the 5' RACE reads into MiXCR, producing one record per CDR3 protein. This sample carries 500,000 to 550,000 distinct CDR3 sequences, approximately 12% of them seen once, and the ten largest clones take approximately 6.3%. Antigens for these TCRs are unknown. Study-wide results and caveats: Under 10 highly homologous variants formed a TCR beta motif that appeared characteristic of ankylosing spondylitis blood.

Sequencing input: blood, either unsorted or a sorted T cell fraction (not recorded which). These receptor sequences come from a male donor with ankylosing spondylitis.

The chain combines TRBV7-9 with TRBJ2-2; 12 bases fit TRBD2. The CDR3 totals 16 residues. The junction had 7 bases not matched to a gene; V was cut back by 4 bases and J by 7 bases. Germline values: CDR1 SEHNR, CDR2 FQNEAQ (reference sequence). The CDR3 reads CASSSRLAGEVGELFF. For the CDR3, the DNA is TGTGCCAGCAGCTCCAGACTAGCGGGAGAGGTCGGGGAGCTGTTTTTT.

This clonotype was observed a few times. The chain has TRBV10-1 and TRBJ2-2, with TRBD1 matching over 9 bases. CDR1 is WNHNN and CDR2 is SYGVQD in the germline V gene (reference sequence). The CDR3 runs to 14 residues. Germline trimming cut 6 bases from V and 5 bases from J; bases unmatched to any gene: 4. In DNA, the CDR3 is TGCGCCAGCAGGGACAGGGGACGGACCGGGGAGCTGTTTTTT. Protein: CASRDRGRTGELFF.

This clonotype was detected only a few times. The rearrangement links TRBV12-3 or TRBV12-4 to TRBJ2-7; D may be TRBD2 (6 bases). CDR3 length: 14 amino acids. V was trimmed by 3 bases and J by 1 base, leaving 10 bases between them. The CDR3 bases are TGTGCCAGCAGTTTGGGAGGAAGATCCTACGAGCAGTACGTC. The encoded protein is CASSLGGRSYEQYV.

This clonotype has only a few counts. In DNA, the CDR3 is TGTGCCAGCAGCTTAGTACCCGGCAGCACCGGGGAGCTGTTTTTT. Translated: CASSLVPGSTGELFF. V gene TRBV7-2 combines with J gene TRBJ2-2; D call uncertain. The CDR3 has 15 residues. Trimming took 1 base from V and 4 from J, leaving 10 bases between them. Germline values: CDR1 SGHTA, CDR2 FQGNSA. The whole variable domain, filled in from reference TRBV7-2 and TRBJ2-2, reads GAGVSQSPSNKVTEKGKDVELRCDPISGHTALYWYRQSLGQGLEFLIYFQGNSAPDKSGLPSDRFSAERTGGSVSTLTIQRTQQEDSAVYLCASSLVPGSTGELFFGEGSRLTVL.

This clonotype was found a few times. The genes are TRBV5-1 and TRBJ1-1, with no clear D. The V end was cut by 4 bases, the J end by 5 bases, with 12 bases between. Looked up from germline, CDR1 is SGHRS and CDR2 is YFSETQ. The CDR3 consists of 13 residues. DNA of the CDR3: TGCGCCAGCAGCATGGACCCGAGGACTGAAGCTTTCTTT. Its protein is CASSMDPRTEAFF.

V and J are TRBV6-2 or TRBV6-3 and TRBJ2-7; D unresolved. CDR1 and CDR2 from the germline V gene are MNHEY and SVGEGT. This CDR3 comprises 14 residues. The V gene lost 2 bases and the J gene lost 0 bases, with 8 bases spanning the gap. CDR3 DNA sequence: TGTGCCAGCAGTTACATCGGACGCTCCTACGAGCAGTACTTC. Its protein product is CASSYIGRSYEQYF.

This clonotype was recorded at least ten times. V and J are TRBV6-5 and TRBJ2-1; no clear D. Germline V gene sequence: CDR1 MNHEY, CDR2 SVGAGI. V was shortened by 4 bases and J by 6 bases, with 10 bases between the two germline ends. The CDR3 covers 13 residues. For the CDR3, the DNA is TGTGCCAGCAGTTCTGGGTTGGGCAATGAGCAGTTCTTC. It encodes CASSSGLGNEQFF.

The table lists this clonotype with a few counts. The rearrangement links TRBV20-1 to TRBJ2-1; D is perhaps TRBD1 (6 bases). V was trimmed by 3 bases and J by 1 base, leaving 13 bases between them. The CDR3 runs to 15 residues. CDR1 is DFQATT and CDR2 is SNEGSKA in the germline V gene (reference sequence). CDR3 DNA: TGCAGTGCTAGTATAGGGGGAGATTCCTACAATGAGCAGTTCTTC. It specifies CSASIGGDSYNEQFF.

This clonotype was observed a handful of times. This chain joins TRBV20-1 and TRBJ2-7, with 15 bases matching TRBD2. The CDR3 is 14 residues long. The ends lost 8 bases at V and 4 bases at J; junction bases unmatched: 6. Looked up from germline, CDR1 is DFQATT and CDR2 is SNEGSKA (reference sequence). CDR3: CSNPGLAGGYEQYV. In nucleotides, the CDR3 is TGCAGTAACCCGGGACTAGCGGGAGGTTACGAGCAGTACGTC.

This clonotype was recorded a few times. The chain combines TRBV29-1 with TRBJ2-1, with D hard to call. Trimming took off 6 bases at V and 2 bases at J, with 14 bases between the two ends. Germline V gene sequence: CDR1 SQVTM, CDR2 ANQGSEA. This CDR3 comprises 14 residues. The CDR3 nucleotides are TGCAGCGTCAAATTCTCAACCGCCTACAATGAGCAGTTCTTC. Its translation is CSVKFSTAYNEQFF.

This chain links TRBV2 with TRBJ2-7; D is ambiguous. The V gene lost 3 bases and the J gene lost 5 bases, with 5 bases spanning the gap. This CDR3 region has 11 residues. Per the germline V gene, CDR1 is SNHLY and CDR2 is FYNNEI. The CDR3: CASSERNEQYF. The CDR3 DNA reads as TGTGCCAGCAGTGAGAGAAACGAGCAGTACTTC.

The chain is built from TRBV5-1 and TRBJ2-5; 8 bases match TRBD1. Trimming removed 4 bases from V and 5 bases from J; junction bases left unmatched: 7. Germline CDR1 SGHRS, CDR2 YFSETQ. The CDR3 runs to 14 residues. The CDR3 sequence is CASSKPGQVETQYF. The CDR3 DNA is TGCGCCAGCAGCAAACCGGGACAGGTTGAGACCCAGTACTTC.

This rearrangement joins TRBV21-1 to TRBJ1-1. TRBV21-1 is a pseudogene. The CDR3 spans 9 residues. CDR3 DNA: TGTGCCAGCAGCAAAAGAGCTTTCTTT. It yields the protein CASSKRAFF.

This clonotype appeared a single time. DNA of the CDR3: TGTGCCAGCAGCTTTCGAGGGGCGCGGGCTTTCTTT. Translated, it gives CASSFRGARAFF. The chain is built from TRBV11-2 and TRBJ1-1, with a weak D call TRBD1 (5 bases). V was shortened by 3 bases and J by 11 bases, with 13 bases between the two germline ends. Germline CDR1 SGHAT, CDR2 FQNNGV. The CDR3 loop spans 12 amino acids.

This clonotype occurred a few times. The chain has TRBV28 and TRBJ1-3; the match to TRBD1 covers 8 bases. Germline V gene lookup returns CDR1 MDHEN and CDR2 SYDVKM. The CDR3 extends over 15 amino acids. V trimming: 6 bases; J trimming: 3 bases; junction bases outside the gene matches: 7. The CDR3 protein is CASREQGVNGNTIYF. DNA of the CDR3: TGTGCCAGCAGGGAACAGGGGGTAAATGGAAACACCATATATTTT.

In this sample, this clonotype turned up many times. V and J are TRBV5-1 and TRBJ2-2, with D hard to call. CDR1 SGHRS and CDR2 YFSETQ come from the germline V gene. The CDR3 is made up of 12 amino acids. With 2 bases removed from V and 7 bases from J, the gap between germline ends came to 6 bases. CDR3 residues: CASSLHGGELFF. The CDR3 DNA is TGCGCCAGCAGCTTACATGGCGGGGAGCTGTTTTTT.

This clonotype was observed a few times. The CDR3 DNA reads TGTGCCAGCAGTCATGGACTAGCGGGGGCGAACACCGGGGAGCTGTTTTTT. It yields the protein CASSHGLAGANTGELFF. The chain recombines TRBV28 with TRBJ2-2, with 13 positions matching TRBD2. Germline assignment: CDR1 MDHEN and CDR2 SYDVKM. This CDR3 has 17 amino acids. V shed 5 bases and J 0 bases; nucleotides not matched to a gene: 3. Complete variable domain (other parts from reference TRBV28 and TRBJ2-2): DVKVTQSSRYLVKRTGEKVFLECVQDMDHENMFWYRQDPGLGLRLIYFSYDVKMKEKGDIPEGYSVSREKKERFSLILESASTNQTSMYLCASSHGLAGANTGELFFGEGSRLTVL.